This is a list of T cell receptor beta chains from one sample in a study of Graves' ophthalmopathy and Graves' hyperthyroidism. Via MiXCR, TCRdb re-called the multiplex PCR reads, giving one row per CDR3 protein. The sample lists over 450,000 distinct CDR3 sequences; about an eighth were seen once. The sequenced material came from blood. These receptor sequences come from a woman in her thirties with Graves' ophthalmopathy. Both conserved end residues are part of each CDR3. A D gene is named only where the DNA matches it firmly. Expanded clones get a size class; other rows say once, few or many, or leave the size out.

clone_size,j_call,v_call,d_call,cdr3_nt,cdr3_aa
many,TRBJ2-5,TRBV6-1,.,TGTGCCAGCGGAACAGGGCGGAAGGCGGAGACCCAGTACTTC,CASGTGRKAETQYF
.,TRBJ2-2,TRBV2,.,TGTGCCAGCATCCGGTTTTGGAACACCGGGGAGCTGTTTTTT,CASIRFWNTGELFF
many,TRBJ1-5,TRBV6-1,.,TGTGCCAGCAGCCCCCGGGGGGGATACAGCAATCAGCCCCAGCATTTT,CASSPRGGYSNQPQHF
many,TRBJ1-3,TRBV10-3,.,TGTGCCACTGATTCTAGAAACACCATATATTTT,CATDSRNTIYF
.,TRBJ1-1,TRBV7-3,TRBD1,TGTGCCAGCAGCTTCGACAGGGTCCTGAACACTGAAGCTTTCTTT,CASSFDRVLNTEAFF
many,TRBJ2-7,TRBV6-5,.,TGTGCCAGCAGTTACGACAGGAGGGGTTCCTACGAGCAGTACTTC,CASSYDRRGSYEQYF
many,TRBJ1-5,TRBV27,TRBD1,TGTGCCAGCAGTTTAGGGAGGGGGCCCAATCAGCCCCAGCATTTT,CASSLGRGPNQPQHF
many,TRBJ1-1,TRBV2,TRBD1,TGTGCCAGCAGTTGGACAGGCAACACTGAAGCTTTCTTT,CASSWTGNTEAFF
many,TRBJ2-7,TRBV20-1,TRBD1,TGCAGTGCTGACAGGGGGCTAGGGTCCTACGAGCAGTACTTC,CSADRGLGSYEQYF
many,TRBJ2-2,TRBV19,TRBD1,TGTGCCAGTAACCCGACAGGGATGAACACCGGGGAGCTGTTTTTT,CASNPTGMNTGELFF
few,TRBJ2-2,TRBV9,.,TGTGCCAGCAGCCTCGAGGCGGGGCTGGACGGGGAGCTGTTTTTT,CASSLEAGLDGELFF
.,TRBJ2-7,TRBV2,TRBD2,TGTGCCAGCAGTGAAGAAGCCCGGCGGGACTACGAGCAGCACTTC,CASSEEARRDYEQHF
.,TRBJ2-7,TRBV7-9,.,TGTGCCAGCAGCCCATCCGGCCCCGATCCGCCCGAGCAGTACTTC,CASSPSGPDPPEQYF
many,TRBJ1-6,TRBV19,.,TGTGCCAGTAGTATAAAGGGCGGCTATAATTCACCCCTCCACTTT,CASSIKGGYNSPLHF
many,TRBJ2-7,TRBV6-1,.,TGTGCCAGCGCCCGGACGGGTCTTGACGAGCAGTACTTC,CASARTGLDEQYF
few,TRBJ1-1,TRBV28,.,TGTGCCAGCCAGACCCCGGGGAACACTGAAGCTTTCTTT,CASQTPGNTEAFF